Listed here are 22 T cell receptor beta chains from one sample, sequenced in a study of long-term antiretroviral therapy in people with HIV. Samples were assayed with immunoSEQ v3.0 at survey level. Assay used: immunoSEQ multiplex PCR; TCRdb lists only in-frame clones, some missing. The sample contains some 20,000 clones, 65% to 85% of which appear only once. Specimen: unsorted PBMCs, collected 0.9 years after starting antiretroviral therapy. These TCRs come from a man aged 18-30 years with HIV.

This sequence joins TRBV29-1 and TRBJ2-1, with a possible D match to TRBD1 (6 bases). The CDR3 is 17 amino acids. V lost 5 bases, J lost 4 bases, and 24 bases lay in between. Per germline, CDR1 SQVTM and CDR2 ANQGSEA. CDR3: CSVSNFRAGRGYNEQFF. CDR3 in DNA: TGCAGCGTTAGTAACTTTCGGGCAGGAAGGGGGTACAATGAGCAGTTCTTC.

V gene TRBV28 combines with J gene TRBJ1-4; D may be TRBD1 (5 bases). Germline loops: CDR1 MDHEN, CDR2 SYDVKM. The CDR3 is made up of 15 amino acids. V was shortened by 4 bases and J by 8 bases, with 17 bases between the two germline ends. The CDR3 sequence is CASSSRVLGHEKLFF. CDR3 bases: TGTGCCAGCAGTTCCAGGGTCCTGGGCCACGAAAAACTGTTTTTT.

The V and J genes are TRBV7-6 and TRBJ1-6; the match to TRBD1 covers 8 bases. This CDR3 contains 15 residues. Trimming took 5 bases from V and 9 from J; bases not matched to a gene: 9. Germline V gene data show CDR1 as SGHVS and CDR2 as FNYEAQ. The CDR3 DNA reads TGTGCCAGCAGCGCGACAGGGGTCGGTGGTTCACCCCTCCACTTT. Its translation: CASSATGVGGSPLHF.

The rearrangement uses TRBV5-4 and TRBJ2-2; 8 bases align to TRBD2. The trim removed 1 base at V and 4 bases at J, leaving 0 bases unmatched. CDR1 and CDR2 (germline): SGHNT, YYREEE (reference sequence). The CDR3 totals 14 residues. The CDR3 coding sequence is TGTGCCAGCAGCTTGCGGGGGGGCACCGGGGAGCTGTTTTTT. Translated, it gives CASSLRGGTGELFF. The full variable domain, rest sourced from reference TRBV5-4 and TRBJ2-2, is ETGVTQSPTHLIKTRGQQVTLRCSSQSGHNTVSWYQQALGQGPQFIFQYYREEENGRGNFPPRFSGLQFPNYSSELNVNALELDDSALYLCASSLRGGTGELFFGEGSRLTVL.

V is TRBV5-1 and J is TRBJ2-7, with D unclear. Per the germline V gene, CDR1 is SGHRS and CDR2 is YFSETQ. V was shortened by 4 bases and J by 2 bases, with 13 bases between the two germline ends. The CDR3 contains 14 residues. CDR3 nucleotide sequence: TGCGCCAGCAGCACTTCCGGGCCCCCCTACGAGCAGTACTTC. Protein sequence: CASSTSGPPYEQYF. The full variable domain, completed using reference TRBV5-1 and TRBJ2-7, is KAGVTQTPRYLIKTRGQQVTLSCSPISGHRSVSWYQQTPGQGLQFLFEYFSETQRNKGNFPGRFSGRQFSNSRSEMNVSTLELGDSALYLCASSTSGPPYEQYFGPGTRLTVT.

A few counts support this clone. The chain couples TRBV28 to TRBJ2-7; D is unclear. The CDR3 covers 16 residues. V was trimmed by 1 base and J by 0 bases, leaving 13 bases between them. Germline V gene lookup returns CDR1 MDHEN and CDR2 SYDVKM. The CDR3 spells CASSLSAGLSSYEQYV. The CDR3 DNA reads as TGTGCCAGCAGTTTATCTGCAGGCCTCAGCTCCTACGAGCAGTACGTC.

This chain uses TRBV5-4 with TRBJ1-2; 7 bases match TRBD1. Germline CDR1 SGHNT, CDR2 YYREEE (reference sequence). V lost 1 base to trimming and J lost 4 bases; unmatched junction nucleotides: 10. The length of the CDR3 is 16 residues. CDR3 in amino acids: CASSLSTGTEAYGYTF. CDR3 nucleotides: TGTGCCAGCAGCTTGAGCACCGGGACAGAGGCCTATGGCTACACCTTC.

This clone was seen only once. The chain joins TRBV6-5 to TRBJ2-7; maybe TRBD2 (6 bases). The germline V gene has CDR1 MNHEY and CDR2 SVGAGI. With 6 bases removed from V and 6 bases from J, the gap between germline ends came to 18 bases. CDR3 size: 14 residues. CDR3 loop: CASSRDQLGGEQYV. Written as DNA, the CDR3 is TGTGCCAGCAGCCGGGACCAACTGGGAGGCGAGCAGTACGTC.

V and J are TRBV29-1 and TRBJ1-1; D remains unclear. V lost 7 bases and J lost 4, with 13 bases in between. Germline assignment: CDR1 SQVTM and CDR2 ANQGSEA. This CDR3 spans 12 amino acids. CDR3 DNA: TGCAGCGCTTGTTTTGTCAGCACTGAAGCTTTCTTT. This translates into CSACFVSTEAFF.

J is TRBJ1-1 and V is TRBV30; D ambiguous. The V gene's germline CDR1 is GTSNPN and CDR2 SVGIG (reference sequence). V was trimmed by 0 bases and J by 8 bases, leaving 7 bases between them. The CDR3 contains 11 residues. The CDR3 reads CAWSVLSEAFF. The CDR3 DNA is TGTGCCTGGAGTGTACTCTCCGAAGCTTTCTTT.

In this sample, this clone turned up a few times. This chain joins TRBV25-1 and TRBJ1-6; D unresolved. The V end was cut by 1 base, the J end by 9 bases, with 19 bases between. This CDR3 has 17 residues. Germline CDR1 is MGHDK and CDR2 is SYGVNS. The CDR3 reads CASSEFYPLEERSPLHF. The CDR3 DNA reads TGTGCCAGCAGTGAATTTTACCCTTTGGAGGAGCGTTCACCCCTCCACTTT.

The CDR3 loop is CASTPGGTGGGTQYF. The CDR3 DNA sequence: TGTGCCAGCACCCCGGGGGGGACAGGGGGGGGTACGCAGTATTTT. The V call is TRBV6-6, the J call TRBJ2-3; 11 bases match TRBD1. Germline CDR1 is MNHNY and CDR2 is SVGAGI (reference sequence). CDR3 size: 15 residues. The J segment lost 8 bases and the V segment lost 7 bases, leaving 11 bases of the junction unmatched.

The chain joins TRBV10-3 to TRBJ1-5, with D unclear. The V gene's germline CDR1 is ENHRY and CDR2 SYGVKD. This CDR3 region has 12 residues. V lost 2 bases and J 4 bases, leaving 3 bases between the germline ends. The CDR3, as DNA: TGTGCCATCAGTGAGAGGAATCAGCCCCAGCATTTT. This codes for CAISERNQPQHF.

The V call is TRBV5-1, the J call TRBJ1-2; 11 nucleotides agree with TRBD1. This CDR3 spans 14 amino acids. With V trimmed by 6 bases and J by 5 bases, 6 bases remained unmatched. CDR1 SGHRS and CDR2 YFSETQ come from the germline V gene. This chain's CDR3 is CASNLGQGAYGYTF. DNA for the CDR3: TGCGCCAGCAACCTAGGACAGGGGGCTTATGGCTACACCTTC.

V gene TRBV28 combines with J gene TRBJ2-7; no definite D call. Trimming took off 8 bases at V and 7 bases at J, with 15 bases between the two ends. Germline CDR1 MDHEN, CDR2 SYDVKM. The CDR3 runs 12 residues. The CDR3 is CASGPKFWEQYF. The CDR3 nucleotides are TGTGCCAGCGGCCCCAAGTTCTGGGAGCAGTACTTC.

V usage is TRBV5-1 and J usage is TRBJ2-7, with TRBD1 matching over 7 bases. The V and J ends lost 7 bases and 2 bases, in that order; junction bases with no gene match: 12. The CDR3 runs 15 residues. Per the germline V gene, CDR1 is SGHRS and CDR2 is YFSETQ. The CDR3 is CASGPGQDGTYEQYV. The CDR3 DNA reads TGCGCCAGCGGCCCCGGACAGGATGGAACCTACGAGCAGTACGTC.

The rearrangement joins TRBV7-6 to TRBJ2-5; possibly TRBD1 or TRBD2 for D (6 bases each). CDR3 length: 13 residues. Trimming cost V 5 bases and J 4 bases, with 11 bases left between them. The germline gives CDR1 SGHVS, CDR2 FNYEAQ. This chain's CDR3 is CASSPRGRETQYF. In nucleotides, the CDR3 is TGTGCCAGCAGCCCCCGGGGGCGAGAGACCCAGTACTTC.

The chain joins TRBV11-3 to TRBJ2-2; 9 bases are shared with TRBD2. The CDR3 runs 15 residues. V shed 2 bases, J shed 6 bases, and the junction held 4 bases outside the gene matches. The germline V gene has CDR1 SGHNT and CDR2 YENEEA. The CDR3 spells CASSLSGTSPGELFF. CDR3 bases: TGTGCCAGCAGCTTAAGCGGGACTAGCCCCGGGGAGCTGTTTTTT.

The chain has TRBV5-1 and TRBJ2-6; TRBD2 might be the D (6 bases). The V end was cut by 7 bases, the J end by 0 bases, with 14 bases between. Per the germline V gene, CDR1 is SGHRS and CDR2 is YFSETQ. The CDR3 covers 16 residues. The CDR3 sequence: CASAERATSGANVLTF. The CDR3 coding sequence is TGCGCCAGCGCCGAGCGGGCCACCTCTGGGGCCAACGTCCTGACTTTC.

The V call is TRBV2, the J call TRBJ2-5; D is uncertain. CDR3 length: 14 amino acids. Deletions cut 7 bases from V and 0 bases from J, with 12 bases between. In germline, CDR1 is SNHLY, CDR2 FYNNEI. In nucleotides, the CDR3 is TGTGCCAGCACCCTACAGAACTACCAAGAGACCCAGTACTTC. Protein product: CASTLQNYQETQYF.

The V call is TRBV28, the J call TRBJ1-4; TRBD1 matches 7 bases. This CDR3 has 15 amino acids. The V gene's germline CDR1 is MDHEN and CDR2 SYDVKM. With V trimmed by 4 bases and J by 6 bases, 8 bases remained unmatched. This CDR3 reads CASSSGGQEDEKLFF. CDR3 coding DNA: TGTGCCAGCAGTTCGGGAGGACAGGAAGATGAAAAACTGTTTTTT.

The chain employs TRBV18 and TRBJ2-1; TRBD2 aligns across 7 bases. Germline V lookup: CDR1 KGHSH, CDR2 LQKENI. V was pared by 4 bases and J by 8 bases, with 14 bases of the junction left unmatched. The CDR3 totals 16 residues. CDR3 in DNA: TGTGCCAGCTCACTATCTGGACTAGGAAGGGAAGATGAGCAGTTCTTC. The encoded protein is CASSLSGLGREDEQFF.